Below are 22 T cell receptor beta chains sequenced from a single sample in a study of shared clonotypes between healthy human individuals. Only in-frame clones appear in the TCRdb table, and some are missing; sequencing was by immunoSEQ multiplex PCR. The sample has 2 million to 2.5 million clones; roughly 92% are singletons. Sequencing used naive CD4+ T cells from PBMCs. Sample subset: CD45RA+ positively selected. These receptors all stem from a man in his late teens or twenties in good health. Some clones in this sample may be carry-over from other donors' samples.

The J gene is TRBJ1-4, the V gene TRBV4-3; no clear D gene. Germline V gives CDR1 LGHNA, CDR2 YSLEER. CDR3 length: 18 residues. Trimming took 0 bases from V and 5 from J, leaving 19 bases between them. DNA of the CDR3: TGCGCCAGCAGCCAAGAACCTCGCACCCGCCAGATGAATGAAAAACTGTTTTTT. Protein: CASSQEPRTRQMNEKLFF.

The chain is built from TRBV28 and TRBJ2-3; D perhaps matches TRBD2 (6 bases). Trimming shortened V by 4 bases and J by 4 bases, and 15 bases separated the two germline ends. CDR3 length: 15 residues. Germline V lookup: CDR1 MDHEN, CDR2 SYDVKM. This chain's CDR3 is CASSSGLPGPDTQYF. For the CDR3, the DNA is TGTGCCAGCAGTTCGGGACTCCCGGGACCAGATACGCAGTATTTT.

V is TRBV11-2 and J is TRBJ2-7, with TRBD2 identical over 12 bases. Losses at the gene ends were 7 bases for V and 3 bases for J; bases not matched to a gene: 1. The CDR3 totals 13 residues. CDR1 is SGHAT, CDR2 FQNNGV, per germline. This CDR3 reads CASKLAGGYEQYF. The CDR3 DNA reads TGTGCCAGCAAACTAGCGGGAGGCTACGAGCAGTACTTC.

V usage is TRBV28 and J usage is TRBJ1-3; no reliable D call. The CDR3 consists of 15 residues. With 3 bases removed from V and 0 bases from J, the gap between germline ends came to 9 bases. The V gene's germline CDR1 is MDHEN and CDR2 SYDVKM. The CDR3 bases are TGTGCCAGCAGTTTCGGAGGGAACTCTGGAAACACCATATATTTT. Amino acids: CASSFGGNSGNTIYF.

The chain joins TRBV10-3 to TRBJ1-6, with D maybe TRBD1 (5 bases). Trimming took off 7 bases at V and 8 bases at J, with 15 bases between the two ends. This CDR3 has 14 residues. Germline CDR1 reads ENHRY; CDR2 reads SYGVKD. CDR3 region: CAITAQERDSPLHF. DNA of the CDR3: TGTGCCATCACCGCACAGGAGAGAGATTCACCCCTCCACTTT.

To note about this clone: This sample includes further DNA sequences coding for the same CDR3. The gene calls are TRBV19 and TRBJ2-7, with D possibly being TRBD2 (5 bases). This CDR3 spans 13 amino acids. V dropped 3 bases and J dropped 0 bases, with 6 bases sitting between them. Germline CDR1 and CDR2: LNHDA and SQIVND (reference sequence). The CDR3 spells CASSIRDSYEQYF. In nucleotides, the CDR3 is TGTGCCAGTAGTATTCGGGACTCCTACGAGCAGTACTTC. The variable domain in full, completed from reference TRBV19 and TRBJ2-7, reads DGGITQSPKYLFRKEGQNVTLSCEQNLNHDAMYWYRQDPGQGLRLIYYSQIVNDFQKGDIAEGYSVSREKKESFPLTVTSAQKNPTAFYLCASSIRDSYEQYFGPGTRLTVT.

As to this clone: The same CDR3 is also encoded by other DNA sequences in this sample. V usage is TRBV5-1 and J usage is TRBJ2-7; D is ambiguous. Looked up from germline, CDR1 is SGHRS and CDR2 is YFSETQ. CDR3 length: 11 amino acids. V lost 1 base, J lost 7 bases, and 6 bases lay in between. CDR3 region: CASSLRGEQYF. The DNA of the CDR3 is TGCGCCAGCAGCTTGCGAGGAGAGCAGTACTTC.

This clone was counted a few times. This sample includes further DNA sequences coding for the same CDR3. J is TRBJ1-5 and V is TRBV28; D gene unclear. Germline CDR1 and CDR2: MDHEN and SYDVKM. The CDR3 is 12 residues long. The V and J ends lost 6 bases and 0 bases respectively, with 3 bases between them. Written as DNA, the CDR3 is TGTGCCAGCAGGGTTAGCAATCAGCCCCAGCATTTT. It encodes CASRVSNQPQHF. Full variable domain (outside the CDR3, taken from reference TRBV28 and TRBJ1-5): DVKVTQSSRYLVKRTGEKVFLECVQDMDHENMFWYRQDPGLGLRLIYFSYDVKMKEKGDIPEGYSVSREKKERFSLILESASTNQTSMYLCASRVSNQPQHFGDGTRLSIL.

CDR3 region: CASRGRADTEAFF. DNA of the CDR3: TGTGCCAGCAGAGGCAGGGCGGACACTGAAGCTTTCTTT. This sequence joins TRBV2 and TRBJ1-1, with D possibly TRBD1 on 5 matching bases. The CDR3 sequence is 13 residues long. CDR1 SNHLY and CDR2 FYNNEI come from the germline V gene. V gave up 6 bases and J gave up 3 bases, with 11 bases separating them.

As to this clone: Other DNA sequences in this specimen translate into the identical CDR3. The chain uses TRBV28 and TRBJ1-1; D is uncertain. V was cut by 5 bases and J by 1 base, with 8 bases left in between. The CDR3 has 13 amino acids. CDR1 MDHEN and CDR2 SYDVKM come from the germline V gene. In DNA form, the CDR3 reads TGTGCCAGCAGTCTAAGACAGAACACTGAAGCTTTCTTT. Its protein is CASSLRQNTEAFF.

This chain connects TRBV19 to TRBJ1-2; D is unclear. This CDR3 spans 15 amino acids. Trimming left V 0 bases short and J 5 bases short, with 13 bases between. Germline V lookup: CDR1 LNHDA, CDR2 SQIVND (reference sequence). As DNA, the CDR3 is TGTGCCAGTAGTATAGATTCTCGGGGTCGGTATGGCTACACCTTC. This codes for CASSIDSRGRYGYTF.

The CDR3 nucleotides read TGTGCCAGCACCCGTCCCGGGGAGCAGGAGCAGTTCTTC. Residues: CASTRPGEQEQFF. The chain couples TRBV28 to TRBJ2-1; TRBD2 is a possible D gene (5 bases). The V gene lost 7 bases and the J gene lost 10 bases, with 17 bases spanning the gap. The germline V gene has CDR1 MDHEN and CDR2 SYDVKM. CDR3 length: 13 residues.

The chain's CDR3 is CATSLLDLHEQYF. The CDR3, as DNA: TGTGCCACCAGCCTACTTGACCTCCACGAGCAGTACTTC. This chain joins TRBV15 and TRBJ2-7; D gene unclear. Germline V lookup: CDR1 LNHNV, CDR2 YYDKDF (reference sequence). V was cut by 5 bases and J by 5 bases, with 13 bases left in between. The CDR3 covers 13 residues.

Here the CDR3 DNA reads TGTGCCAGCAGCCCGCACGTTCTAAAGAACACTGAAGCTTTCTTT. It translates to CASSPHVLKNTEAFF. The chain combines TRBV7-8 with TRBJ1-1; D unclear. Per germline, CDR1 SGHVS and CDR2 FQNEAQ. There are 15 residues in the CDR3. Trimming took off 5 bases at V and 1 base at J, with 14 bases between the two ends.

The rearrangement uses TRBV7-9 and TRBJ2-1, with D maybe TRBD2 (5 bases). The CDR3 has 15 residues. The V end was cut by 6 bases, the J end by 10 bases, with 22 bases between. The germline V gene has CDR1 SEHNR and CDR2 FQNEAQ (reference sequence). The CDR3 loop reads CASSSQSLRVVEQFF. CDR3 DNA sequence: TGTGCCAGCAGTTCTCAGTCCCTGAGGGTGGTGGAGCAGTTCTTC.

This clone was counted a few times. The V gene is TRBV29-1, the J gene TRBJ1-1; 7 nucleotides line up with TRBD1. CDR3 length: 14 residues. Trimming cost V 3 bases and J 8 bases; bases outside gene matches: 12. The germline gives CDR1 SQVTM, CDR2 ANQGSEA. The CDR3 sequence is CSVDDGTANLEAFF. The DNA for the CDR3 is TGCAGCGTTGATGACGGGACAGCGAACCTCGAAGCTTTCTTT.

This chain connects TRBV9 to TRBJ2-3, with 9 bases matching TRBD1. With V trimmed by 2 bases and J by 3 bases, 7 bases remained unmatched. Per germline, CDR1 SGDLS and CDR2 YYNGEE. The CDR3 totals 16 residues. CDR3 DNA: TGTGCCAGCAGCGTTCTAGGGACAGGGTTGACAGATACGCAGTATTTT. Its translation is CASSVLGTGLTDTQYF.

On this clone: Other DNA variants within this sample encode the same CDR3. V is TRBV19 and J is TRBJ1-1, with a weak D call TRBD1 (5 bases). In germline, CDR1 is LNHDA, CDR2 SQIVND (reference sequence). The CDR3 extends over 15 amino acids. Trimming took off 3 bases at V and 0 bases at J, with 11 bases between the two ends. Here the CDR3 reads CASSIQDTMNTEAFF. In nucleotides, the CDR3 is TGTGCCAGTAGTATCCAGGACACCATGAACACTGAAGCTTTCTTT.

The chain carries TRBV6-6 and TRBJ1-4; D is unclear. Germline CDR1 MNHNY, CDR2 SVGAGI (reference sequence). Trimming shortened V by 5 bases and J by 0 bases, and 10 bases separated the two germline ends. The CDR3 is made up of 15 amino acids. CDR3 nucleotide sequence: TGTGCCAGCAGTGACTTCACAGCAACTAATGAAAAACTGTTTTTT. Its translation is CASSDFTATNEKLFF.

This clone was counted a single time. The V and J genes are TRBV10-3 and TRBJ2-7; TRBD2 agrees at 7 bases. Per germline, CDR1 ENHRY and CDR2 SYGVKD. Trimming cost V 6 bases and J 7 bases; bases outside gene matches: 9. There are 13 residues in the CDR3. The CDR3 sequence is CAIRRGSLIEQYF. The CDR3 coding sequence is TGTGCCATCAGGCGCGGGAGCTTAATAGAGCAGTACTTC.

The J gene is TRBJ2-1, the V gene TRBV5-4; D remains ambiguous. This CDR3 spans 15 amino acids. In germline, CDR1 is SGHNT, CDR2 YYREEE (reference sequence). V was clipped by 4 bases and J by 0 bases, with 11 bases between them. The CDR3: CASSPTPDSYNEQFF. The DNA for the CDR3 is TGTGCCAGCAGCCCGACACCGGACTCCTACAATGAGCAGTTCTTC. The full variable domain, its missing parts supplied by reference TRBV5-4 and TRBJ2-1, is ETGVTQSPTHLIKTRGQQVTLRCSSQSGHNTVSWYQQALGQGPQFIFQYYREEENGRGNFPPRFSGLQFPNYSSELNVNALELDDSALYLCASSPTPDSYNEQFFGPGTRLTVL.

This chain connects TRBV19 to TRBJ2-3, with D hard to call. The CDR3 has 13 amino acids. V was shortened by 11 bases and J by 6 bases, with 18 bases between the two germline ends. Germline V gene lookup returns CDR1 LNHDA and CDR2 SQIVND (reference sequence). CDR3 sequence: CASKVAVADTQYF. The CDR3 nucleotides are TGTGCCTCCAAAGTGGCGGTGGCGGATACGCAGTATTTT.